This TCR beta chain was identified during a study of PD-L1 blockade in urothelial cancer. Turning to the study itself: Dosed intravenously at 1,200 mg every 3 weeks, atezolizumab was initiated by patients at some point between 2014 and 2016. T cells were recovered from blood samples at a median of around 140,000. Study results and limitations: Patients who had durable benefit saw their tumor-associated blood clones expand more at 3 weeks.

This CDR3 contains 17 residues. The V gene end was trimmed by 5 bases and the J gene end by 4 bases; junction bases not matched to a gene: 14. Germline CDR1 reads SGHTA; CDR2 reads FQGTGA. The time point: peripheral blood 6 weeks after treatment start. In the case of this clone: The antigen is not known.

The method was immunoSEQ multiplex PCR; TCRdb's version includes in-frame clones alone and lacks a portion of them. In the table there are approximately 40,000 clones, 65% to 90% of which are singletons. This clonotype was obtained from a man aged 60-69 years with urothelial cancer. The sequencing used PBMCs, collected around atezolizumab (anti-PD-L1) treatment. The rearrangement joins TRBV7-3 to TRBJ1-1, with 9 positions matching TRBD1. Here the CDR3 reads CASSRTGGQGSGTEAFF. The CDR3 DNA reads TGTGCCAGCAGCAGAACAGGGGGCCAAGGTTCGGGCACTGAAGCTTTCTTT.